This TCR beta chain was captured by sequencing in a study of T cell repertoires in cytomegalovirus infection. From germline, CDR1 is MGHRA and CDR2 YSYEKL. J lost 5 bases, V lost 2 bases, and 17 bases had no gene match. The CDR3 spans 21 residues. One entry per CDR3 protein results from TCRdb running MiXCR on the reads. The sample includes some 480,000 distinct CDR3 sequences, roughly a third of them seen just once. Concerning this clonotype: Its antigen is not known.

Source: cultured PBMCs, taken from culture after CMV antigen stimulation. The source is a human donor in good health (CMV status not recorded). Some clones in this sample may be carry-over from other donors' samples. The V gene is TRBV4-1, the J gene TRBJ2-2; 13 nucleotides align to TRBD2. CDR3 coding DNA: TGCGCCAGCAGCCAAAAAATCCTCGGACTAGCGGGAGATAGCGTAACCGGGGAGCTGTTTTTT. Amino acid sequence: CASSQKILGLAGDSVTGELFF.